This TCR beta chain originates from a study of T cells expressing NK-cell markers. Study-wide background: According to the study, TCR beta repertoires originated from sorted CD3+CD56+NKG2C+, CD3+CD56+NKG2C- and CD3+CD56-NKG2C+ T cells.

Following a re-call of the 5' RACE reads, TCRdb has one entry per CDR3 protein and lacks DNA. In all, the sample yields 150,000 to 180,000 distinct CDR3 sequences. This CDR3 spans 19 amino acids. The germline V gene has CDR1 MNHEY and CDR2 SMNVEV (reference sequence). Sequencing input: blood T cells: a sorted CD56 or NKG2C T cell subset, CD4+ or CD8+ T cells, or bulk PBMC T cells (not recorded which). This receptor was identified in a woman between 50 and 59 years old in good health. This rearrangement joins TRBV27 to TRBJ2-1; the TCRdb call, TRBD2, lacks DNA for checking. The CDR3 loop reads CASSLLAGRVPSSYNEQFF.